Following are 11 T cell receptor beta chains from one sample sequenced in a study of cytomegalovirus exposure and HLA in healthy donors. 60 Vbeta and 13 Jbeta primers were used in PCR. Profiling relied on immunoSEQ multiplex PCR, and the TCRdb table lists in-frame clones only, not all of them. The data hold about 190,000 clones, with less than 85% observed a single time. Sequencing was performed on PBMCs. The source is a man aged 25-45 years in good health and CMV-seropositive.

The CDR3 nucleotides are TGTGCCAGCAGGGTACAGGGCTCGGGGGAGCTGTTTTTT. As protein: CASRVQGSGELFF. The genes are TRBV6-5 and TRBJ2-2, with a tentative D call TRBD1 (6 bases). Germline CDR1 MNHEY, CDR2 SVGAGI. V was trimmed by 6 bases and J by 8 bases, leaving 13 bases between them. This CDR3 region has 13 residues.

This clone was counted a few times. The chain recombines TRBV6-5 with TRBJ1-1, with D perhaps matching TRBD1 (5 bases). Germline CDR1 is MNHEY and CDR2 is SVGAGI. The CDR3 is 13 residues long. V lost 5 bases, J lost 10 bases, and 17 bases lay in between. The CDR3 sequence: CASSVIDGRGAFF. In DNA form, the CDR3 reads TGTGCCAGCAGTGTTATTGACGGGAGGGGAGCTTTCTTT.

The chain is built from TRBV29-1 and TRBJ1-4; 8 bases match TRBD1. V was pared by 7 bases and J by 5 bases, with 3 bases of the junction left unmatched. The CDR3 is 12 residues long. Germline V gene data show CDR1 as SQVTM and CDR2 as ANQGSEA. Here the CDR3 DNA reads TGCAGCGCACGGACAGGGAATGAAAAACTGTTTTTT. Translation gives CSARTGNEKLFF. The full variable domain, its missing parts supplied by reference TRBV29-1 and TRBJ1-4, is SAVISQKPSRDICQRGTSLTIQCQVDSQVTMMFWYRQQPGQSLTLIATANQGSEATYESGFVIDKFPISRPNLTFSTLTVSNMSPEDSSIYLCSARTGNEKLFFGSGTQLSVL.

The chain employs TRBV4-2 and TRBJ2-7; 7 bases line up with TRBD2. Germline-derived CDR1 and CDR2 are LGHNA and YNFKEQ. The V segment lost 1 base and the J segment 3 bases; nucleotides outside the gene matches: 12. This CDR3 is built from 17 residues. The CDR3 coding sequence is TGTGCCAGCAGCCAAGGTTTGGGGAACAGCGGGGACTACGAGCAGTACTTC. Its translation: CASSQGLGNSGDYEQYF.

The CDR3, as DNA: TGTGCCAGCAGCTCTTCCCCGACAGTTAACTATGGCTACACCTTC. Protein sequence: CASSSSPTVNYGYTF. This rearrangement joins TRBV7-2 to TRBJ1-2; D perhaps matches TRBD1 (5 bases). The V and J ends lost 4 bases and 1 base respectively, with 13 bases between them. The CDR3 totals 15 residues. Germline assignment: CDR1 SGHTA and CDR2 FQGNSA.

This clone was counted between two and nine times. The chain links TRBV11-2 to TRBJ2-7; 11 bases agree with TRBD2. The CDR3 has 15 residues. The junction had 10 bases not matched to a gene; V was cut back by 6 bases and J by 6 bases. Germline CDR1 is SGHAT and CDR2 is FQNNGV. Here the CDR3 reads CASSLLSGGAAEQYF. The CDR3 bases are TGTGCCAGCAGTCTCCTTAGCGGGGGGGCCGCCGAGCAGTACTTC. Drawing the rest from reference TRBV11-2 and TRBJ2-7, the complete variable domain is EAGVAQSPRYKIIEKRQSVAFWCNPISGHATLYWYQQILGQGPKLLIQFQNNGVVDDSQLPKDRFSAERLKGVDSTLKIQPAKLEDSAVYLCASSLLSGGAAEQYFGPGTRLTVT.

The CDR3 sequence: CASTPTGFQETQYF. CDR3 nucleotide sequence: TGTGCCAGCACCCCGACAGGGTTCCAAGAGACCCAGTACTTC. This chain links TRBV7-6 with TRBJ2-5, with 7 positions matching TRBD1. Looked up from germline, CDR1 is SGHVS and CDR2 is FNYEAQ. V lost 7 bases, J lost 1 base, and 6 bases stayed unmatched. This CDR3 comprises 14 residues.

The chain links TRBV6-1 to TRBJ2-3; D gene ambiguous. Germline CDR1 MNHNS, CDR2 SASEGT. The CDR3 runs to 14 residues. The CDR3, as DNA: TGTGCAGTAGTAGCTCTGCTCTTGGGAGATACGCAGTATTTT. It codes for CAVVALLLGDTQYF.

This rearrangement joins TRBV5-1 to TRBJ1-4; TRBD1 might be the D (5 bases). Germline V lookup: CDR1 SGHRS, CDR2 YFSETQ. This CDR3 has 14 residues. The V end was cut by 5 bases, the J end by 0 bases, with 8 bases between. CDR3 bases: TGCGCCAGCAGACGACAGACAACTAATGAAAAACTGTTTTTT. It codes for CASRRQTTNEKLFF.

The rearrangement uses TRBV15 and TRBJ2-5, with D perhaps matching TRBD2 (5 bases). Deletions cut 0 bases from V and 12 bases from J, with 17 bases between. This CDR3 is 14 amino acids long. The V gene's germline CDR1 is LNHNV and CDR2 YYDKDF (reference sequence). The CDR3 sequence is CATSRDLFVDSKYF. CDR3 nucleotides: TGTGCCACCAGCAGAGATTTATTCGTGGACTCGAAGTACTTC.

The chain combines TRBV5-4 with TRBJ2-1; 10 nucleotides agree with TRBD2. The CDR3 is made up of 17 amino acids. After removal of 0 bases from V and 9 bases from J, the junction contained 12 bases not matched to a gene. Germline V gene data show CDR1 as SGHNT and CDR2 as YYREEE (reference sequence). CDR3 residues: CASSLDLAGAIGGEQFF. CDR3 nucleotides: TGTGCCAGCAGCTTGGACCTAGCGGGAGCTATTGGCGGTGAGCAGTTCTTC.